The entry below describes one TCR beta chain. The source of the sample is a study of T-cell reconstitution after alpha-beta-depleted transplantation in children. V lost 1 base to trimming and J lost 3 bases, with 8 bases between them. The CDR3 runs to 14 residues. Germline V CDR1 and CDR2: SGDLS, YYNGEE. A TCRbeta library incorporating unique molecular identifiers was prepared. A single record per CDR3 protein comes from TCRdb applying MiXCR to the PCR reads. There are approximately 350,000 distinct CDR3 sequences in the sample; 10% occur only once, and less than 2.5% lies in the top ten. The source was PBMCs from the stem cell graft donor, collected from the stem cell graft. This clonotype was sampled from a human donor who donated a stem cell graft to a child with acute lymphoblastic leukemia. This chain uses TRBV9 with TRBJ2-1; D uncertain. DNA for the CDR3: TGTGCCAGCAGCGTAAGCACCTTCTACAATGAGCAGTTCTTC. Encoded protein: CASSVSTFYNEQFF. The full variable domain, in which reference TRBV9 and TRBJ2-1 provide the parts outside the CDR3, is DSGVTQTPKHLITATGQRVTLRCSPRSGDLSVYWYQQSLDQGLQFLIQYYNGEERAKGNILERFSAQQFPDLHSELNLSSLELGDSALYFCASSVSTFYNEQFFGPGTRLTVL.